A selection of T cell receptor beta chains follows, all from one sample in a study of CD8 T cells in ankylosing spondylitis. TCRdb analysed the 5' RACE reads with MiXCR anew, one entry per CDR3 protein. The sample yields around 140,000 distinct CDR3 sequences, roughly 11% seen once. The source material was blood, either unsorted or a sorted T cell fraction (not recorded which). The receptors come from a female donor with ankylosing spondylitis or in good health (not recorded which). CDR3s include the opening cysteine and the closing phenylalanine or tryptophan. A D gene is named only where the DNA matches it firmly. A clone size is listed for some rows: how often the clone was seen (once, few, many), or a class if it is expanded.

clone size	V gene	J gene	D gene	CDR3 DNA	CDR3 protein
many	TRBV4-1	TRBJ1-5	.	TGCGCCAGCAGCCAAGAGAGGGCCAGGGGTACCAATCAGCCCCAGCATTTT	CASSQERARGTNQPQHF
few	TRBV20-1	TRBJ2-1	.	TGCAGTGCTAACCCGAGCGGAAGCTCCTACAATGAGCAGTTCTTC	CSANPSGSSYNEQFF
many	TRBV12-3/TRBV12-4	TRBJ2-1	.	TGTGCCAGCAGTCGGAACAGCCAGCAGTTCTTC	CASSRNSQQFF
few	TRBV4-1	TRBJ2-5	.	TGCGCCAGCAGTCAGAACACCCCTGGGGAGACCCAGTACTTC	CASSQNTPGETQYF
medium-sized	TRBV12-3/TRBV12-4	TRBJ2-5	.	TGTGCCAGCAGCTTAGAGACCCAGTACTTC	CASSLETQYF
many	TRBV28	TRBJ1-3	.	TGTGCCAGCTTGATGGTAGGGCCCGACTCTGGAAACACCATATATTTT	CASLMVGPDSGNTIYF
many	TRBV5-1	TRBJ2-1	TRBD2	TGCGCCAGCACCTCCGGAGGTAGCGGGTATGGGGGGGAGCAGTTCTTC	CASTSGGSGYGGEQFF
.	TRBV7-3	TRBJ2-3	.	TGTGCCAGCAGCTTATTGCTAGGACCCGCAGGTACGCAGTATTTT	CASSLLLGPAGTQYF
many	TRBV20-1	TRBJ1-5	.	TGCAGTGCTAAAAGGGGCAATCAGCCCCAGCATTTT	CSAKRGNQPQHF
many	TRBV29-1	TRBJ2-4	.	TGCAGCGCCGTCCTGCCCGGAAACATTCAGTACTTC	CSAVLPGNIQYF
many	TRBV7-9	TRBJ1-2	.	TGTGCCAGCAGCCATGATCCCGTGCCGGACTATGGCTACACCTTC	CASSHDPVPDYGYTF
many	TRBV9	TRBJ1-1	.	TGTGCCAGCAGCGCGTCAGGGTGGGGGAACACTGAAGCTTTCTTT	CASSASGWGNTEAFF
.	TRBV1	TRBJ1-5	.	TGCACCAGCAGCCAAGATGGGTCCAGGGATAGTCAGCCCCAGCATTTT	CTSSQDGSRDSQPQHF
many	TRBV5-5	TRBJ1-5	.	TGTGCCAGCAGCTTGGGTATGGGACAGCCCCAGCATTTT	CASSLGMGQPQHF
.	TRBV19	TRBJ2-2	.	TGTGCCAGTAGTATACTGGGCCCGAACACCGGGGAGCTGTTTTTT	CASSILGPNTGELFF
many	TRBV30	TRBJ1-1	.	TGTGCCTGGAGTGGGTCGGGGGGAACTGAAGCTTTCTTT	CAWSGSGGTEAFF
many	TRBV9	TRBJ2-5	.	TGTGCCAGCAGCGATCGACTCAACCAAGAGACCCAGTACTTC	CASSDRLNQETQYF
.	TRBV6-1	TRBJ1-1	.	TGTGCCAGCAGTGAAAGGTCGAGGAGGGCTTTCTTT	CASSERSRRAFF
many	TRBV11-1	TRBJ2-2	TRBD1	TGTGCCAGCAGCCCACAGTGGGGGACAGTGACCTTCAACACCGGGGAGCTGTTTTTT	CASSPQWGTVTFNTGELFF
many	TRBV5-1	TRBJ2-7	.	TGCGCCAGCAGCTTGAGTCGGGGGCCCTTCAGCTCCTACGAGCAGTACTTC	CASSLSRGPFSSYEQYF
many	TRBV20-1	TRBJ1-5	.	TGCAGTGCTAGAGTGGACAGTTCCTTCAATCAGCCCCAGCATTTT	CSARVDSSFNQPQHF
many	TRBV20-1	TRBJ1-1	.	TGCAGTGCTCGCTGGACCCGGGACGTCGGATGGGCTTTCTTT	CSARWTRDVGWAFF
few	TRBV7-6	TRBJ2-2	.	TGTGCCAGCAGGTCATACGAGGAAGGGGAGCGTGCCAGGGAGCTGTTTTTT	CASRSYEEGERARELFF
.	TRBV6-2/TRBV6-3	TRBJ1-5	.	TGTGCCAGCAGCCCCACGGGAGCGCAGCCCCAGCATTTT	CASSPTGAQPQHF
few	TRBV5-1	TRBJ2-2	TRBD2	TGCGCCAGCAGTGGTCTAGCGGGAAACACCGGGGAGCTGTTTTTT	CASSGLAGNTGELFF
.	TRBV5-1	TRBJ2-7	.	TGCGCCAGCAGCTTGGGCCCTTTCTCCTACGAGCAGTACTTC	CASSLGPFSYEQYF
many	TRBV7-2	TRBJ2-3	.	TGTGCCAGCGGGTGGCGGCCAGATACGCAGTATTTT	CASGWRPDTQYF
few	TRBV28	TRBJ1-5	.	TGTGCCAGCAGTTTATGGTCCGGGAGCAATCAGCCCCAGCATTTT	CASSLWSGSNQPQHF
many	TRBV5-1	TRBJ2-6	.	TGCGCCAGCAGCTTGGCCCGTCAGGGGACCAACGTCCTGACTTTC	CASSLARQGTNVLTF
.	TRBV18	TRBJ1-2	TRBD1	TGTGCCAGCTCACCGGGACAGGGGTTCTCCTATGGCTACACCTTC	CASSPGQGFSYGYTF
many	TRBV29-1	TRBJ2-1	TRBD2	TGCAGCGTCGACCGGAGGGGGACTAGCTTCGATGAGCAGTTCTTC	CSVDRRGTSFDEQFF
many	TRBV3-1	TRBJ1-2	.	TGTGCCAGCAGGCCGACACAAACCTCTAACTATGGCTACACCTTC	CASRPTQTSNYGYTF
many	TRBV6-5	TRBJ1-1	.	TGTGCCAGCGGCGACAGTGCGAACACTGAAGCTTTCTTT	CASGDSANTEAFF
many	TRBV3-1	TRBJ2-2	TRBD2	TGTGCCAGCAGCCAGGCACCGGGACTACGTTACACCGGGGAGCTGTTTTTT	CASSQAPGLRYTGELFF
few	TRBV12-3/TRBV12-4	TRBJ2-1	.	TGTGCCAGCAGTTTGATGGGGGGCCACTACAATGAGCAGTTCTTC	CASSLMGGHYNEQFF
many	TRBV12-3/TRBV12-4	TRBJ1-6	.	TGTGCCAGCGGGTTACAGGGCGGGGGATCACCCCTCCACTTT	CASGLQGGGSPLHF
many	TRBV10-3	TRBJ2-1	TRBD2	TGTGCCATCAGTGTCGAGCCAGCGGGAGGTACCAAAAGCTCCTACAATGAGCAGTTCTTC	CAISVEPAGGTKSSYNEQFF
many	TRBV5-1	TRBJ2-1	TRBD2	TGCGCCAGCAGCTCCGGACTAGCGGGAGGCGAGCAGTTCTTC	CASSSGLAGGEQFF
many	TRBV20-1	TRBJ1-2	.	TGCAGTGCTAGAGTCGGGGGCTATGGCTACACCTTC	CSARVGGYGYTF
many	TRBV20-1	TRBJ1-1	TRBD1	TGCAGTGCTTGGGGTGGGACAGGAAGAAACACTGAAGCTTTCTTT	CSAWGGTGRNTEAFF
many	TRBV5-1	TRBJ1-1	TRBD1	TGCGCCAGCAGCCCGGGACAGGGGCCGTGGGGCACTGAAGCTTTCTTT	CASSPGQGPWGTEAFF
many	TRBV5-1	TRBJ2-7	.	TGCGCCAGCAGCTTGGCCCTGGACGAGCAGTACTTC	CASSLALDEQYF
many	TRBV7-9	TRBJ2-1	TRBD2	TGTGCCAGCAGCTTTCAAACCCGGATAGCGGGACGCAATGAGCAGTTCTTC	CASSFQTRIAGRNEQFF
many	TRBV7-9	TRBJ2-1	.	TGTGCCAGCAGCTTGACGAAAAGACTACCAGACGGGCAGTTCTTC	CASSLTKRLPDGQFF
.	TRBV7-9	TRBJ1-4	.	TGTGCCGGAGACCGTCTATTCCAGGAAAAACTGTTTTTT	CAGDRLFQEKLFF
.	TRBV12-3/TRBV12-4	TRBJ2-1	TRBD2	TGTGCCAGCAGTTCCCTAGCGGGGGGGCCAGTTGAGCAGTTCTTC	CASSSLAGGPVEQFF